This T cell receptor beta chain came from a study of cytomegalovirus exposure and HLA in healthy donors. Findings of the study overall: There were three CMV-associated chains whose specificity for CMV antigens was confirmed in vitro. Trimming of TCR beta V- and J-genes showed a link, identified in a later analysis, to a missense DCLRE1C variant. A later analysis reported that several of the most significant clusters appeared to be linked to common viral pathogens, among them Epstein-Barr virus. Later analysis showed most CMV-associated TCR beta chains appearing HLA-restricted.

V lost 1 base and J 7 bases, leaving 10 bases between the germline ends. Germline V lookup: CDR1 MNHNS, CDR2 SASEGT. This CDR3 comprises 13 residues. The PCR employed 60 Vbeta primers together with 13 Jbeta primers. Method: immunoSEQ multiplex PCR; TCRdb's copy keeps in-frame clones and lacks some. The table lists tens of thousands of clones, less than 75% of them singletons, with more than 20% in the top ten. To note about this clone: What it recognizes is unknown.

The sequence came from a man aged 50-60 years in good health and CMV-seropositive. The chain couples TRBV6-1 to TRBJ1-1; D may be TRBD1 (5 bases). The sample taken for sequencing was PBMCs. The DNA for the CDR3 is TGTGCCAGCAGTGAAGGACAGCCGGGTGAAGCTTTCTTT. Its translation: CASSEGQPGEAFF.